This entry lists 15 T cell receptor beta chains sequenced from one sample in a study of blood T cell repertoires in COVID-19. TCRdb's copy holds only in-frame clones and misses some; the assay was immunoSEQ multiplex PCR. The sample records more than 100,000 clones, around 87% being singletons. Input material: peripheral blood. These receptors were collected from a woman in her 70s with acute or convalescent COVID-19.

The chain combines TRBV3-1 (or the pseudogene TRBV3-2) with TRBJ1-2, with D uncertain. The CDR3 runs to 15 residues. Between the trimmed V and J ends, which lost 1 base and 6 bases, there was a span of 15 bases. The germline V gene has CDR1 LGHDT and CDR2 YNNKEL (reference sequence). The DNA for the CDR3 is TGTGCCAGCAGCCAAGGTGAACGGTCCAGCGATGGCTACACCTTC. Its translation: CASSQGERSSDGYTF.

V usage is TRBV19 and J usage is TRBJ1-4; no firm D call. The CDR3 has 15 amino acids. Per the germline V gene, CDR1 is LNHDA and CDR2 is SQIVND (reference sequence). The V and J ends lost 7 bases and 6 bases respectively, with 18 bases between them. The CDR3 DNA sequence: TGTGCCAGTACTCCTTTTGTAGGGCGGGATGAAAAACTGTTTTTT. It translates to CASTPFVGRDEKLFF.

CDR3 loop: CASRALGQKKKETQYF. CDR3 sequence (DNA): TGTGCCAGCCGTGCCCTAGGACAGAAAAAAAAAGAGACCCAGTACTTC. The V gene is TRBV2, the J gene TRBJ2-5; maybe TRBD1 (6 bases). This CDR3 is built from 16 residues. CDR1 is SNHLY, CDR2 FYNNEI, per germline. Trimming shortened V by 8 bases and J by 3 bases, and 22 bases separated the two germline ends.

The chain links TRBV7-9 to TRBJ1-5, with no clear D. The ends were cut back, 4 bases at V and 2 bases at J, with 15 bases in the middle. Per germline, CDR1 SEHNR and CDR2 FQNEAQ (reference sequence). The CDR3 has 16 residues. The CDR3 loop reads CASSSGPFDGNQPQHF. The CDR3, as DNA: TGTGCCAGCAGCTCAGGCCCGTTCGATGGCAATCAGCCCCAGCATTTT. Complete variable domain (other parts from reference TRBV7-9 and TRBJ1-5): DTGVSQNPRHKITKRGQNVTFRCDPISEHNRLYWYRQTLGQGPEFLTYFQNEAQLEKSRLLSDRFSAERPKGSFSTLEIQRTEQGDSAMYLCASSSGPFDGNQPQHFGDGTRLSIL.

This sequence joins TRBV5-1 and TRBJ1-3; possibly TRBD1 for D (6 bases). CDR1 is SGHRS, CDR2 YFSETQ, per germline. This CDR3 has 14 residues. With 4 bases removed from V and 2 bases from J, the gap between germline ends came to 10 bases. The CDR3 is CASSETGTGNTIYF. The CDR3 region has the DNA TGCGCCAGCAGCGAGACAGGTACTGGAAACACCATATATTTT.

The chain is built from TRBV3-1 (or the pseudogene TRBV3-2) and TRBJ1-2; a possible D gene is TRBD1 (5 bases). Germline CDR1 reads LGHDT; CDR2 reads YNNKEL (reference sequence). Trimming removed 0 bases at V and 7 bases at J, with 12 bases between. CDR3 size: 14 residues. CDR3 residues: CASSQDGGGVGYTF. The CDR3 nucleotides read TGTGCCAGCAGCCAAGATGGGGGAGGGGTTGGCTACACCTTC.

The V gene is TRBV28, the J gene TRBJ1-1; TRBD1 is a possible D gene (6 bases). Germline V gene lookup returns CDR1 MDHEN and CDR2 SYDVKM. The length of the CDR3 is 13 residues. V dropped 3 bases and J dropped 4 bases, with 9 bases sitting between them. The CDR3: CASSFIRGTEAFF. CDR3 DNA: TGTGCCAGCAGTTTCATCAGGGGCACTGAAGCTTTCTTT.

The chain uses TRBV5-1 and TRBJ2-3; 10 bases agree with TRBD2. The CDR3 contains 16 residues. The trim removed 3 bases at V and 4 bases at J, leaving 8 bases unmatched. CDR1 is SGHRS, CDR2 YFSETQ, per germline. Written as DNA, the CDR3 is TGCGCCAGCAGCTCGCAACTAGCGGGGATCTCAGATACGCAGTATTTT. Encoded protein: CASSSQLAGISDTQYF.

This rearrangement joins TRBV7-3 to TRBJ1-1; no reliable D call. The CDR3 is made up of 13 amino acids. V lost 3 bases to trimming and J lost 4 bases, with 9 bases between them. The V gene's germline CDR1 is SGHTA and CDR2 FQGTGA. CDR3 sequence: CASSLVVSTEAFF. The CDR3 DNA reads TGTGCCAGCAGCTTGGTGGTGAGCACTGAAGCTTTCTTT.

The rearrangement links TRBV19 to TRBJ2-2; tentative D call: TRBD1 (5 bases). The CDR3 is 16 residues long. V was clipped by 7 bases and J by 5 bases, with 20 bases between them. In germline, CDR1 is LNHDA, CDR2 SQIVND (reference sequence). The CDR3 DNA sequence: TGTGCCAGTATCGAAGGACACTCCGTGGGGACCGGGGAGCTGTTTTTT. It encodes CASIEGHSVGTGELFF.

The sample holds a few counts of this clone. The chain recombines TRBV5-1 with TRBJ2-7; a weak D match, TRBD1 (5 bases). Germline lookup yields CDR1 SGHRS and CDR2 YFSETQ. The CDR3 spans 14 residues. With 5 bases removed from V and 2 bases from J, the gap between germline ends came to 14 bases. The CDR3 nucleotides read TGCGCCAGCAGTCAGCAGGGTCCCCCCTACGAGCAGTACTTC. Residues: CASSQQGPPYEQYF.

CDR3 bases: TGCGCCAGCAGCATCGGACAGGGAGGGTCCCCGAACACCATATATTTT. It translates to CASSIGQGGSPNTIYF. This chain uses TRBV5-1 with TRBJ1-3; 8 bases match TRBD1. In germline, CDR1 is SGHRS, CDR2 YFSETQ. J gave up 7 bases and V 4 bases, and 13 bases lay outside the gene matches. The CDR3 contains 16 residues.

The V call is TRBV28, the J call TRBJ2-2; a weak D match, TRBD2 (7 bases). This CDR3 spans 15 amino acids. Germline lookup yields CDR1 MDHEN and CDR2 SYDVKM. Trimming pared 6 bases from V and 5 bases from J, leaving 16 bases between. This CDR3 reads CASRRGGLRTGELFF. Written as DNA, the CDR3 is TGTGCCAGCAGGAGGGGGGGCCTGCGGACCGGGGAGCTGTTTTTT.

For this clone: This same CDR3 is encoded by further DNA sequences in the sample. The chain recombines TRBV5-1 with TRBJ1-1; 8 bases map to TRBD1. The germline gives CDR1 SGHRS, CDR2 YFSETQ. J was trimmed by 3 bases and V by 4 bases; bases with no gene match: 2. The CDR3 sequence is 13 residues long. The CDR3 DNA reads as TGCGCCAGCAGCCTGACAGGGGACACTGAAGCTTTCTTT. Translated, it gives CASSLTGDTEAFF.

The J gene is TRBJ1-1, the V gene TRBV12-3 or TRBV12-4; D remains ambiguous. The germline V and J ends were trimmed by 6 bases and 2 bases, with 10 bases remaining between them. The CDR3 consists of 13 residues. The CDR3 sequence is CASRDQTNTEAFF. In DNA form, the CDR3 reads TGTGCCAGCAGGGATCAGACTAACACTGAAGCTTTCTTT.